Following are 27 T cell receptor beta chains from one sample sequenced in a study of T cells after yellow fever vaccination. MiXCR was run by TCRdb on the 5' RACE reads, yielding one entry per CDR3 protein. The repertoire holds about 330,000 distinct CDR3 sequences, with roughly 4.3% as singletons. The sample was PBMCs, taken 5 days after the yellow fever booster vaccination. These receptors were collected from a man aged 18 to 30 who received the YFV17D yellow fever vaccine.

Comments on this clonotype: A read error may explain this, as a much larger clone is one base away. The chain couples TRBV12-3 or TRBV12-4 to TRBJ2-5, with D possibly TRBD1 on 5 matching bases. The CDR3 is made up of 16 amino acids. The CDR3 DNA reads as TGTGCCAGCAGTCCCCACGAGGTAGGGGTCCAAGAGACCAAGTACTTC. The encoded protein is CASSPHEVGVQETKYF.

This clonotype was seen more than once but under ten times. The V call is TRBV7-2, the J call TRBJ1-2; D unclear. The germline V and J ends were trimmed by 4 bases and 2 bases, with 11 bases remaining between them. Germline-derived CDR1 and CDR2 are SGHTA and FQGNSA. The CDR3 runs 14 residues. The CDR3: CASSWATENYGYTF. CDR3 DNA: TGTGCCAGCAGCTGGGCGACGGAGAACTATGGCTACACCTTC.

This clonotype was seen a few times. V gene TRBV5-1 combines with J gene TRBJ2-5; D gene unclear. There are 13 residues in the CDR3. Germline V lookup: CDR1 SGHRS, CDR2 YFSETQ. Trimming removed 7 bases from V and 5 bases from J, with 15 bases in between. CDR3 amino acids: CASAEGIGETQYF. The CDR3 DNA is TGCGCCAGCGCCGAAGGAATAGGGGAGACCCAGTACTTC. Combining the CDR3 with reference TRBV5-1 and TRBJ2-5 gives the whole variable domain KAGVTQTPRYLIKTRGQQVTLSCSPISGHRSVSWYQQTPGQGLQFLFEYFSETQRNKGNFPGRFSGRQFSNSRSEMNVSTLELGDSALYLCASAEGIGETQYFGPGTRLLVL.

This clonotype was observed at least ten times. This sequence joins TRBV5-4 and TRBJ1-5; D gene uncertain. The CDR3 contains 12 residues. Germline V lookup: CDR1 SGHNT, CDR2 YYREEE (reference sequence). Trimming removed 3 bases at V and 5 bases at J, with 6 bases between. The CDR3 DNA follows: TGTGCCAGCAGCTCGGACGATCAGCCCCAGCATTTT. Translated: CASSSDDQPQHF.

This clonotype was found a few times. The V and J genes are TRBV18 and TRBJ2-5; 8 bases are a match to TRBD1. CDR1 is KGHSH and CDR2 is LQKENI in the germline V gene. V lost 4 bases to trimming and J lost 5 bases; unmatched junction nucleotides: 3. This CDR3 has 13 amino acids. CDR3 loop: CASSRDRRETQYF. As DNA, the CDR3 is TGTGCCAGCTCACGGGACAGGAGGGAGACCCAGTACTTC.

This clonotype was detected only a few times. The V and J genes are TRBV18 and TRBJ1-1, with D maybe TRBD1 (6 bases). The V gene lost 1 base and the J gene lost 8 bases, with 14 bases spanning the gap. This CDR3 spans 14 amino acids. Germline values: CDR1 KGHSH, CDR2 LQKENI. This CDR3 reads CASSPRDGGREAFF. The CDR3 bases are TGTGCCAGCTCACCACGGGACGGGGGCAGGGAAGCTTTCTTT.

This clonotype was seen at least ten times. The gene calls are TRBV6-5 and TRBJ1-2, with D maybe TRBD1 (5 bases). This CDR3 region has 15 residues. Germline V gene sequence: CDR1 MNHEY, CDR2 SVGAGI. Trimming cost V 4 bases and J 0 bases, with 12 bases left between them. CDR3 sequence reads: CASSWGAEANYGYTF. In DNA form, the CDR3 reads TGTGCCAGCAGTTGGGGCGCGGAAGCTAACTATGGCTACACCTTC.

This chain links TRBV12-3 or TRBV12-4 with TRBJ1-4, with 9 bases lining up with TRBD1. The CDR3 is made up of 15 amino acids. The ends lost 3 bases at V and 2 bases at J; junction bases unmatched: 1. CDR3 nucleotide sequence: TGTGCCAGCAGTTTCGGGACAGGGACTAATGAAAAACTGTTTTTT. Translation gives CASSFGTGTNEKLFF.

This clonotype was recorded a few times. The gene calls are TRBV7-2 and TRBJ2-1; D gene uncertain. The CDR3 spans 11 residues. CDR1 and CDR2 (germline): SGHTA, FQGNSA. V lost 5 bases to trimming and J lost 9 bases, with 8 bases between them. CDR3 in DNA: TGTGCCAGCAGCCCCCAGCTTGAGCAGTTCTTC. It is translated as CASSPQLEQFF.

CDR3 bases: TGTGCCAGCAGCCCTTGGGACAATAGCAATCAGCCCCAGCATTTT. Its protein product is CASSPWDNSNQPQHF. The V and J genes are TRBV7-9 and TRBJ1-5; the D gene is possibly TRBD1 (6 bases). In germline, CDR1 is SEHNR, CDR2 FQNEAQ (reference sequence). The CDR3 has 15 residues. V was shortened by 5 bases and J by 0 bases, with 11 bases between the two germline ends.

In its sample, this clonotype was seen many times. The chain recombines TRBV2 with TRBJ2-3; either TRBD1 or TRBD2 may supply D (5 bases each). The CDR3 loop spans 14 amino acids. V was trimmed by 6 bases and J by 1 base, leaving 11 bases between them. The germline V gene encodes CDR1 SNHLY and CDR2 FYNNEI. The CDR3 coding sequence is TGTGCCAGCAGCCGACAGAGGGGCACAGATACGCAGTATTTT. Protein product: CASSRQRGTDTQYF.

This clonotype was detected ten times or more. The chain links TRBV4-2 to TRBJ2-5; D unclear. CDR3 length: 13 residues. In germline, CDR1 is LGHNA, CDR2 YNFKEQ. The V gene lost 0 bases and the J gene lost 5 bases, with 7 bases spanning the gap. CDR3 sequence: CASSQDPRETQYF. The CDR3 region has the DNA TGTGCCAGCAGCCAAGATCCGAGGGAGACCCAGTACTTC.

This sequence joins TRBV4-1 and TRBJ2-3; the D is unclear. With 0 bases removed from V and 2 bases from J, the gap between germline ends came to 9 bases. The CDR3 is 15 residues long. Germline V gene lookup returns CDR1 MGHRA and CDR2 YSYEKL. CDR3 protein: CASSQDGSYTDTQYF. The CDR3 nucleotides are TGCGCCAGCAGCCAAGATGGATCCTACACAGATACGCAGTATTTT.

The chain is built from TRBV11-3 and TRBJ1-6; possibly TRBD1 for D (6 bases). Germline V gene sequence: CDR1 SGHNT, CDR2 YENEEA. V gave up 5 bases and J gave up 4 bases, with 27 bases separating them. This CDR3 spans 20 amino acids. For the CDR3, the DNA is TGTGCCAGCAGCGCGCCTACGGGGGCTATGATCAGGGATTATAATTCACCCCTCCACTTT. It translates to CASSAPTGAMIRDYNSPLHF.

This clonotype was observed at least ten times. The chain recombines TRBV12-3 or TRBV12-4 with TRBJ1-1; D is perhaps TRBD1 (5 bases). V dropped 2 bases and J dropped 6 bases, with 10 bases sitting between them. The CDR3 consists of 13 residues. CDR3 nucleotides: TGTGCCAGCAGTTTACTAGGGGTTGCTGAAGCTTTCTTT. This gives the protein CASSLLGVAEAFF.

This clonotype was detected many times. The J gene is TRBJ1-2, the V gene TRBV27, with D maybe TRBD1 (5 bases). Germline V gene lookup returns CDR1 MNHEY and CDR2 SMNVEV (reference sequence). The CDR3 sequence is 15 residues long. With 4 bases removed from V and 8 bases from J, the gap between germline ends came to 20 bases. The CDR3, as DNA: TGTGCCAGCAGTTCCGGTGACAGCCTAAAGGGGGGCTACACCTTC. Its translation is CASSSGDSLKGGYTF.

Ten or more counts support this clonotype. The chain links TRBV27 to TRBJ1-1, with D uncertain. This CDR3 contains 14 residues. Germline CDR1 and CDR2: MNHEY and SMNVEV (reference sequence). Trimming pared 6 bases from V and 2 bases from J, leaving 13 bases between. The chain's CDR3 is CASSLLWGNTEAFF. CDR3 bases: TGTGCCAGCAGCCTGCTCTGGGGTAACACTGAAGCTTTCTTT.

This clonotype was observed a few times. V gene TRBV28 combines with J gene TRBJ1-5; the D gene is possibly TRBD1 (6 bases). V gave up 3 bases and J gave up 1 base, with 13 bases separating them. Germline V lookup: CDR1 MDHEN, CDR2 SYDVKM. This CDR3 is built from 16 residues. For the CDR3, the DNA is TGTGCCAGCAGTTTTTCCGGGGGGCCAAGCAATCAGCCCCAGCATTTT. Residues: CASSFSGGPSNQPQHF.

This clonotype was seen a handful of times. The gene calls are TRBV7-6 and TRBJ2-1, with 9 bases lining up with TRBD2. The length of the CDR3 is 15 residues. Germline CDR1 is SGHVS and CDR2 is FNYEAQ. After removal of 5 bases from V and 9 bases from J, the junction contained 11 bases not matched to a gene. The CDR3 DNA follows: TGTGCCAGCAGCCCGCGGGGGGGCGGTTTTCTTGAGCAGTTCTTC. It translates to CASSPRGGGFLEQFF.

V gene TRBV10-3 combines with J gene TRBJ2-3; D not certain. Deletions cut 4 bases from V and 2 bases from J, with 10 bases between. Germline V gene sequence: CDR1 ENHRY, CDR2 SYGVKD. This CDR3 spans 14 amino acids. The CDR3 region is CAISVARVTDTQYF. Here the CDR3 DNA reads TGTGCCATCAGTGTTGCACGGGTCACAGATACGCAGTATTTT.

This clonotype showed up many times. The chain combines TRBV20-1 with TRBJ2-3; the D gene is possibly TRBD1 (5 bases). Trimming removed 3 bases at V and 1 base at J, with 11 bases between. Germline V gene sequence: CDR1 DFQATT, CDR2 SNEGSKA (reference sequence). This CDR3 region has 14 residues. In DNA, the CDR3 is TGCAGTGCTAGGTGGCAGGGTGGCACAGATACGCAGTATTTT. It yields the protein CSARWQGGTDTQYF.

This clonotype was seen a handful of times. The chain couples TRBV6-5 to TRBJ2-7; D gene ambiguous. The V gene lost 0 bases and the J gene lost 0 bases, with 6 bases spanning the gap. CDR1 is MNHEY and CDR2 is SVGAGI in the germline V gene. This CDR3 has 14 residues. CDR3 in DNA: TGTGCCAGCAGTTACTCAGGGTCCTCCTACGAGCAGTACTTC. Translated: CASSYSGSSYEQYF.

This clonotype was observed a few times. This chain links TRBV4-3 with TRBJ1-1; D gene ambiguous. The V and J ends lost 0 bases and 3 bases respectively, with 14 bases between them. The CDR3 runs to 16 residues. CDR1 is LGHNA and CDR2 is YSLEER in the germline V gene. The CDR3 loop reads CASSQDRFWEDTEAFF. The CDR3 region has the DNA TGCGCCAGCAGCCAAGATCGATTCTGGGAGGACACTGAAGCTTTCTTT.

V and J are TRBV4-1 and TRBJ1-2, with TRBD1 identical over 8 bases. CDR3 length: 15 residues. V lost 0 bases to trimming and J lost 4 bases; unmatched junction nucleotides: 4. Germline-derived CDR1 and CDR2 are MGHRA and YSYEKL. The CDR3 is CASSQDRGPGYGYTF. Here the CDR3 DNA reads TGCGCCAGCAGCCAAGACAGGGGGCCCGGCTATGGCTACACCTTC.

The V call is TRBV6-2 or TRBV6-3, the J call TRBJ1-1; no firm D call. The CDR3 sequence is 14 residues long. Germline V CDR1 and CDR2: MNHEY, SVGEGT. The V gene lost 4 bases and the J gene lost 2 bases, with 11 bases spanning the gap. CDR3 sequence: CASSWLRVNTEAFF. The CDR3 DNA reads TGTGCCAGCAGTTGGTTGAGGGTTAACACTGAAGCTTTCTTT.

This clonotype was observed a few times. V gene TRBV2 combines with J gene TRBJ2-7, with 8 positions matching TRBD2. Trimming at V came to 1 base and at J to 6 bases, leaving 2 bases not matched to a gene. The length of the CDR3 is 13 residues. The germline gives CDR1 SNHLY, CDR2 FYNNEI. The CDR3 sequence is CASSEVGTSEQYF. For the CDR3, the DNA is TGTGCCAGCAGTGAAGTGGGGACTAGCGAGCAGTACTTC.

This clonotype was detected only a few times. The CDR3 DNA reads TGTGCCAGCAGCCAGGGGGACGGAGGCGGCCAAGAGACCCAGTACTTC. It translates to CASSQGDGGGQETQYF. The chain joins TRBV4-2 to TRBJ2-5, with D possibly called TRBD1 or TRBD2 (5 bases each). CDR3 length: 16 residues. Looked up from germline, CDR1 is LGHNA and CDR2 is YNFKEQ. The V and J ends lost 3 bases and 1 base respectively, with 15 bases between them.